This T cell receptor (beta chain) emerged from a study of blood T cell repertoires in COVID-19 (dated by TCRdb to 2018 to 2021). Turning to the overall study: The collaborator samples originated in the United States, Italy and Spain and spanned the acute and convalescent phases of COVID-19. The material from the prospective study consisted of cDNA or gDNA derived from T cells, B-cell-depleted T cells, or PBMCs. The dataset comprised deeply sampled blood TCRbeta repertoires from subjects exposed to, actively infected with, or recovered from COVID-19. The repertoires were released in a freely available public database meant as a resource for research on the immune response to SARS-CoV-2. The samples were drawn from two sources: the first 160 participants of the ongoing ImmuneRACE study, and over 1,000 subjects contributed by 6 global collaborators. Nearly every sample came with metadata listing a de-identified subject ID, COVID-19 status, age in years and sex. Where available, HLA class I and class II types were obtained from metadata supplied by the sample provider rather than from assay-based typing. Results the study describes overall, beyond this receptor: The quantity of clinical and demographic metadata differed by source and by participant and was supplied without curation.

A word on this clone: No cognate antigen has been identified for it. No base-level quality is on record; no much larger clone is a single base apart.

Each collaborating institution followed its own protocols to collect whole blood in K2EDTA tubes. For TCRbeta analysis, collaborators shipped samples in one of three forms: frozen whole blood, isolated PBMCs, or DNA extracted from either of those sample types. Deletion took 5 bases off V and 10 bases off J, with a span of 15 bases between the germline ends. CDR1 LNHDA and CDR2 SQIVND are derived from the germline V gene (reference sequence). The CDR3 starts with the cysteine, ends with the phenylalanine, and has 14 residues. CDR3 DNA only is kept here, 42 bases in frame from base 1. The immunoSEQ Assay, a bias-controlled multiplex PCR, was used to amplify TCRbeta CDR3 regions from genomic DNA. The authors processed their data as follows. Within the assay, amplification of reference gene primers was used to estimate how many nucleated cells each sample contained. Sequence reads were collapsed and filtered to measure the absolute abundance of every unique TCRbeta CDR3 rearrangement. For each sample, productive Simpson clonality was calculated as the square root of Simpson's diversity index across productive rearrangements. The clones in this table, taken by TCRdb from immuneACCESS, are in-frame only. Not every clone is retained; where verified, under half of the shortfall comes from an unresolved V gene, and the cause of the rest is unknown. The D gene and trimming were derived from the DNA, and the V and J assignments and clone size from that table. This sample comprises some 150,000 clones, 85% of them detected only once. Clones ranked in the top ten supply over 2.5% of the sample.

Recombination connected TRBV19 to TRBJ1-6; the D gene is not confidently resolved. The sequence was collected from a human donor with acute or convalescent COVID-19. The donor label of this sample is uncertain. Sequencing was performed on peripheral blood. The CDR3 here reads CASSAGHPRSPLHF. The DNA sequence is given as TGTGCCAGTAGTGCCGGTCATCCGAGGTCACCCCTCCACTTT.